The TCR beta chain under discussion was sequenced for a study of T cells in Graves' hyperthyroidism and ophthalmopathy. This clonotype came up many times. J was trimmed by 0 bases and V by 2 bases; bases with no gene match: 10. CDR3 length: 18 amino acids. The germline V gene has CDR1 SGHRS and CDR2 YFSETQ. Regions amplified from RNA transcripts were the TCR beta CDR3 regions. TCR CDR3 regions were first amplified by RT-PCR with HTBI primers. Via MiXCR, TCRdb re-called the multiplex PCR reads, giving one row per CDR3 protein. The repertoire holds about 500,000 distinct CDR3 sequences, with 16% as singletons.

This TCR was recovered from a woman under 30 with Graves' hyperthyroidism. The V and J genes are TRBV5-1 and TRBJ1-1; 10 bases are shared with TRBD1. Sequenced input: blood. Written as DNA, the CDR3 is TGCGCCAGCAGCTTCCGACCACAGACAGGGGGCATGAACACTGAAGCTTTCTTT. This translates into CASSFRPQTGGMNTEAFF.